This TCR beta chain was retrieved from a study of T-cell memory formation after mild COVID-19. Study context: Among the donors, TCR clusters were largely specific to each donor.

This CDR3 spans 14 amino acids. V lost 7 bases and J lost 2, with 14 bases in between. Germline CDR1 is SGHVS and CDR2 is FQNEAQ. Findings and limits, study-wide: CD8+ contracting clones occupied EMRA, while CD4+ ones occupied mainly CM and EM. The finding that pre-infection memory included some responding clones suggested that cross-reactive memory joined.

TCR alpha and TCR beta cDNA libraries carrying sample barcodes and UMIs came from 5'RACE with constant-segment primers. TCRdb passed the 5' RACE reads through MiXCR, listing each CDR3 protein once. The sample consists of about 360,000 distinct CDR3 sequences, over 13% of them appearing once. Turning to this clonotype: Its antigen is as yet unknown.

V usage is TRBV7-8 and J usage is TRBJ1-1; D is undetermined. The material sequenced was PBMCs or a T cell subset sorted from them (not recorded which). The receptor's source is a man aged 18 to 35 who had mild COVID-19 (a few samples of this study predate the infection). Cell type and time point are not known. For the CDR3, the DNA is TGTGCCAGCAAGCATTCGGCGGCCAACACTGAAGCTTTCTTT. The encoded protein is CASKHSAANTEAFF.